This section outlines one T cell receptor beta chain sequence together with its context. This record belongs to a study of blood T cell repertoires in COVID-19. Study in general: From the United States, Italy and Spain came samples of acute and convalescent COVID-19. PBMCs, B-cell-depleted T cells, or T cells were the source of the cDNA or gDNA that made up the material.

Original handling: Quantification of nucleated cells was approximated via reference gene primer amplification. Sequenced by immunoSEQ multiplex PCR; TCRdb stores in-frame clones only, minus some. The V and J calls and the clone size are those of that table, but D and trimming were determined from the DNA. The sample lists about 150,000 clones, more than 70% occurring once. Between the trimmed V and J ends, which lost 4 bases and 5 bases, there was a span of 10 bases. The CDR3 is made up of 13 amino acids. Germline V CDR1 and CDR2: SGHNT, YYREEE (reference sequence). Sequencing was carried out using peripheral blood. The chain is built from TRBV5-4 and TRBJ1-3; D is possibly TRBD1 (5 bases). The clonotype was recovered from a man aged 55 to 70 with acute or convalescent COVID-19. CDR3 sequence reads: CASSGGLRNTIYF. In DNA, the CDR3 is TGTGCCAGCAGCGGGGGACTGCGAAACACCATATATTTT. Full variable domain (outside the CDR3, taken from reference TRBV5-4 and TRBJ1-3): ETGVTQSPTHLIKTRGQQVTLRCSSQSGHNTVSWYQQALGQGPQFIFQYYREEENGRGNFPPRFSGLQFPNYSSELNVNALELDDSALYLCASSGGLRNTIYFGEGSWLTVV.